This TCR beta chain was profiled in a study of T cell repertoires in cytomegalovirus infection. Overall study context: Researchers turned to recently identified HLA-C-restricted CMV epitopes as well as well-studied HLA-B-restricted ones. Study-wide points: In two of eight donors, the top clonotype was HLA-C-restricted CMV-specific. People with CMV and the relevant HLA were identified by cumulative public TCR beta family frequency.

The CDR3 is 17 amino acids. With 4 bases removed from V and 0 bases from J, the gap between germline ends came to 19 bases. From germline, CDR1 is SGDLS and CDR2 YYNGEE. With regard to this clonotype: Its antigen is not known.

TCRdb passed the reads through MiXCR, listing each CDR3 protein once. The table lists 450,000 to 600,000 distinct CDR3 sequences, about two fifths of them singletons. The clonotype was recovered from a human donor in good health (CMV status not recorded). Some clones in this sample may be carry-over from other donors' samples. The sample in question was cultured PBMCs, obtained from culture after CMV antigen stimulation. The chain employs TRBV9 and TRBJ1-1, with no clear D. The CDR3 DNA reads as TGTGCCAGCAGCCCCCCGGGAGCAGCTCTCATGAACACTGAAGCTTTCTTT. Translation: CASSPPGAALMNTEAFF.